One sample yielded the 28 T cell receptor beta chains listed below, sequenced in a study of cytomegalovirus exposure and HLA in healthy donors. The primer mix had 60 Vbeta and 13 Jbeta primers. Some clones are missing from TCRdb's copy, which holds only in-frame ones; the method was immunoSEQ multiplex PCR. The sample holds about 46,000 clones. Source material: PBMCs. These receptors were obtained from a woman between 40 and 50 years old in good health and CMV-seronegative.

The CDR3 spells CASSFSGGASYTF. In nucleotides, the CDR3 is TGTGCCAGCAGTTTTAGTGGGGGCGCGAGCTACACCTTC. V and J are TRBV28 and TRBJ1-2, with TRBD1 as a possible D gene (6 bases). Trimming stripped 3 bases from V and 9 bases from J, with 14 bases between. The germline gives CDR1 MDHEN, CDR2 SYDVKM. There are 13 residues in the CDR3.

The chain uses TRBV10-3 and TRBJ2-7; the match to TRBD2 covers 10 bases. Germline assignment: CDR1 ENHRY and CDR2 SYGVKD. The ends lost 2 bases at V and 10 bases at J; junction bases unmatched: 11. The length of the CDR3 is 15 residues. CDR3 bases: TGTGCCATCAGTGAGGGGTTAGCGGGAGGCCTGGGACAGTACTTC. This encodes CAISEGLAGGLGQYF.

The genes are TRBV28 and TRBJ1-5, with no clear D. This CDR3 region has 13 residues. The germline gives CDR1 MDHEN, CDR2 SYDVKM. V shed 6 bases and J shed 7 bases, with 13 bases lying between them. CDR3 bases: TGTGCCAGCAGCTGGACGAGCGGGCAGCCCCAGCATTTT. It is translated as CASSWTSGQPQHF.

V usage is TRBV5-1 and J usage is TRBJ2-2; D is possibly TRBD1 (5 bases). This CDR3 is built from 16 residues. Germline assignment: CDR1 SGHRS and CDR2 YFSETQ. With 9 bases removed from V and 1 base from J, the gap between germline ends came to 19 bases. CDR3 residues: CATKDPGRENTGELFF. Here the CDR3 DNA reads TGCGCCACTAAAGACCCAGGCAGGGAGAACACCGGGGAGCTGTTTTTT.

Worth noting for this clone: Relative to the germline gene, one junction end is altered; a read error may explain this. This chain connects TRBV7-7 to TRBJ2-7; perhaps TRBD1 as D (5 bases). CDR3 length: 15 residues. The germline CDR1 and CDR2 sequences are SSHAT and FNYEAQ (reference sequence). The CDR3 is CASNLDQGRCYEQYF. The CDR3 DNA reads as TGTGCCAGCAACTTAGACCAGGGAAGATGCTACGAGCAGTACTTC.

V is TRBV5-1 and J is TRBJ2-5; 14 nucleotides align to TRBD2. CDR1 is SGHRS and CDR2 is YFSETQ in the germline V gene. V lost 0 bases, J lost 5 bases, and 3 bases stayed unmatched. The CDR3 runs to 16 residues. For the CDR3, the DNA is TGCGCCAGCAGCTTGGGAGGGACTAGCGGGAGTGAGACCCAGTACTTC. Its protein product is CASSLGGTSGSETQYF. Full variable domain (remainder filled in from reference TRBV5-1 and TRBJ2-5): KAGVTQTPRYLIKTRGQQVTLSCSPISGHRSVSWYQQTPGQGLQFLFEYFSETQRNKGNFPGRFSGRQFSNSRSEMNVSTLELGDSALYLCASSLGGTSGSETQYFGPGTRLLVL.

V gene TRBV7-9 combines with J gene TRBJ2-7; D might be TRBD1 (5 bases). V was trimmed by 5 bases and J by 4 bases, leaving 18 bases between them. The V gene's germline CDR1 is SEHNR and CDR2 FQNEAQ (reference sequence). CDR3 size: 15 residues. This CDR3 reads CASSPRVGPVYEQYF. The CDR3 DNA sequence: TGTGCCAGCAGCCCCAGGGTAGGACCGGTTTACGAGCAGTACTTC.

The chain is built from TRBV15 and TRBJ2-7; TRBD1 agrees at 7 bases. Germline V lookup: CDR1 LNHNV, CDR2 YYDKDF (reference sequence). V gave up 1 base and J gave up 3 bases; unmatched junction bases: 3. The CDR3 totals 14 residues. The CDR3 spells CATSRGRGIYEQYF. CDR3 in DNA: TGTGCCACCAGCAGAGGCAGGGGGATCTACGAGCAGTACTTC.

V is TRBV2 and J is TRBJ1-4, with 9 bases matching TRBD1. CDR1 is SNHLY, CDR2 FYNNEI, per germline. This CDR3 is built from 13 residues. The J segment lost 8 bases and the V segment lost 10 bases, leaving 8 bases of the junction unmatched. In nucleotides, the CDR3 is TGTGCCACCTCGGACAGGGGCCTGGAAAAACTGTTTTTT. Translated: CATSDRGLEKLFF.

CDR3 loop: CASSFSDRASEQYF. CDR3 sequence (DNA): TGTGCCAGCAGCTTTAGCGACAGGGCGTCCGAGCAGTACTTC. The chain links TRBV7-9 to TRBJ2-7; 7 bases align to TRBD1. Trimming took 3 bases from V and 6 from J; bases not matched to a gene: 8. This CDR3 region has 14 residues. The germline V gene encodes CDR1 SEHNR and CDR2 FQNEAQ (reference sequence).

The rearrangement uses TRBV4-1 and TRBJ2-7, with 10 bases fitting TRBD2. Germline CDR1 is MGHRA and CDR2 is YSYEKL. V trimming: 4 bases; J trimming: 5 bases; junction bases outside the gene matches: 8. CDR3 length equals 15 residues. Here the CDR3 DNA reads TGCGCCAGCAGCCTTAGTCCTAGCGGGAGCAACGAGCAGTACTTC. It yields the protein CASSLSPSGSNEQYF.

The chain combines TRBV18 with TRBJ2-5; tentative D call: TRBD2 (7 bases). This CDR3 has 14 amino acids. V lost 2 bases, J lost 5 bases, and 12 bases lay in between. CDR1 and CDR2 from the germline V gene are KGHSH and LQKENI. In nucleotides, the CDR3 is TGTGCCAGCTCACCAACGGGGGGCGAGGAGACCCAGTACTTC. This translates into CASSPTGGEETQYF.

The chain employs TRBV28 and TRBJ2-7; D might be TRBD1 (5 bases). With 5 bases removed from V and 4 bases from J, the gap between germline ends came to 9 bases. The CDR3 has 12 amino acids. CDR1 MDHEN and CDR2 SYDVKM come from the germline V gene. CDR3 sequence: CASSNTGYEQYF. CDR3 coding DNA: TGTGCCAGCAGTAACACAGGTTACGAGCAGTACTTC.

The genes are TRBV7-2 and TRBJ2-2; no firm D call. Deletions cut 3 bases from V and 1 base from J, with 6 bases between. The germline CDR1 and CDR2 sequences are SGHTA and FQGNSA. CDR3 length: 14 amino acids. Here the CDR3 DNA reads TGTGCCAGCAGCTTCTCAGGGAACACCGGGGAGCTGTTTTTT. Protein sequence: CASSFSGNTGELFF.

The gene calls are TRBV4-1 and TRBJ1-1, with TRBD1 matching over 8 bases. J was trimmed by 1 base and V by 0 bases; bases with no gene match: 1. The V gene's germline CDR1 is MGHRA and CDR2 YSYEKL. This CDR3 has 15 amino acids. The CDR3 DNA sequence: TGCGCCAGCAGCCAAGAAGGGACAGGGAACACTGAAGCTTTCTTT. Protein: CASSQEGTGNTEAFF.

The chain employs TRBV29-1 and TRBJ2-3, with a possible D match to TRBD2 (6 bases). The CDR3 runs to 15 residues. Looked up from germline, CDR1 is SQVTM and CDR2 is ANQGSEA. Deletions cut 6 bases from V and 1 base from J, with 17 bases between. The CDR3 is CSVGSTSKGTDTQYF. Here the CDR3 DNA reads TGCAGCGTGGGATCAACTAGCAAGGGCACAGATACGCAGTATTTT.

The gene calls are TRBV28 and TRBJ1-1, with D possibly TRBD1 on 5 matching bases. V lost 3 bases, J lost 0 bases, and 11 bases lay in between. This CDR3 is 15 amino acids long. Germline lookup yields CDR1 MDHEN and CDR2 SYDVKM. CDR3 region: CASSFSTQVNTEAFF. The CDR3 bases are TGTGCCAGCAGTTTTTCCACACAGGTGAACACTGAAGCTTTCTTT.

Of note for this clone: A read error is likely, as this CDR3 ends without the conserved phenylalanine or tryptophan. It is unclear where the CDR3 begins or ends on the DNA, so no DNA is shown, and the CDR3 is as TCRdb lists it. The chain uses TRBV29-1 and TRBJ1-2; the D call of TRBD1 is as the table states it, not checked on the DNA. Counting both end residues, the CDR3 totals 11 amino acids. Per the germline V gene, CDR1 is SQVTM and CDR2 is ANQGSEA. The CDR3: CSVFDQGAGVL.

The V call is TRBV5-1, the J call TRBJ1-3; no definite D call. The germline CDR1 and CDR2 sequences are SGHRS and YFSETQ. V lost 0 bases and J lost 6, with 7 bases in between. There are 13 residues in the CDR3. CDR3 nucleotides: TGCGCCAGCAGCTTGGGGGGAGAAAACACCATATATTTT. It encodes CASSLGGENTIYF.

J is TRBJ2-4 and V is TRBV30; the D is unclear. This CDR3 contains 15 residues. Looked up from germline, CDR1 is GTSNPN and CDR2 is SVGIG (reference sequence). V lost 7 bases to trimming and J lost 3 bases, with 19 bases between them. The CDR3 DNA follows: TGTGCCTCAGAATACCCCAGTGTTGGCAAAAACATTCAGTACTTC. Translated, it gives CASEYPSVGKNIQYF. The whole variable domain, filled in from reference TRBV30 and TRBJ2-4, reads SQTIHQWPATLVQPVGSPLSLECTVEGTSNPNLYWYRQAAGRGLQLLFYSVGIGQISSEVPQNLSASRPQDRQFILSSKKLLLSDSGFYLCASEYPSVGKNIQYFGAGTRLSVL.

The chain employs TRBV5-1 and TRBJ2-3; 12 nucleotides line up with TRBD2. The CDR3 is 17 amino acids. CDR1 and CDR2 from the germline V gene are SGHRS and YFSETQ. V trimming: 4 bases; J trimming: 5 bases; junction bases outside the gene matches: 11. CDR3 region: CASSLSTSGGWGDTQYF. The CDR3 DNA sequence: TGCGCCAGCAGCCTATCGACTAGCGGGGGATGGGGAGATACGCAGTATTTT.

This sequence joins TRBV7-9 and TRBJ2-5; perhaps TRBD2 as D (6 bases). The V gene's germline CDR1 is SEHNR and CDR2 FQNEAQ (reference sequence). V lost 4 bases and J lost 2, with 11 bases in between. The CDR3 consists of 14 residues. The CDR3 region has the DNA TGTGCCAGCAGCTATAGCGGTCTACAAGAGACCCAGTACTTC. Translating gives CASSYSGLQETQYF.

The chain's CDR3 is CASSQDPSGSGNTIYF. The CDR3 nucleotides read TGTGCCAGCAGCCAAGATCCGTCGGGCTCTGGAAACACCATATATTTT. The genes are TRBV4-2 and TRBJ1-3; D not certain. Trimming left V 0 bases short and J 0 bases short, with 9 bases between. This CDR3 has 16 residues. The germline CDR1 and CDR2 sequences are LGHNA and YNFKEQ.

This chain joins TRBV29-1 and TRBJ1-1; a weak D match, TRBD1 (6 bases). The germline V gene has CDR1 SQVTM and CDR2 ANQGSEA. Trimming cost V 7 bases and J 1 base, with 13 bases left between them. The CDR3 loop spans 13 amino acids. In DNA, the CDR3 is TGCAGCGCCGCTCAGGGGACGAACACTGAAGCTTTCTTT. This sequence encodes CSAAQGTNTEAFF.

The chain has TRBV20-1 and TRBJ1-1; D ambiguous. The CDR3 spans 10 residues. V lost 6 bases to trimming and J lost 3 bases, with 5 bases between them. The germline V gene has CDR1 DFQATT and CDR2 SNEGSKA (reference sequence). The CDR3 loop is CSASHTEAFF. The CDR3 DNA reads TGCAGTGCCTCTCACACTGAAGCTTTCTTT.

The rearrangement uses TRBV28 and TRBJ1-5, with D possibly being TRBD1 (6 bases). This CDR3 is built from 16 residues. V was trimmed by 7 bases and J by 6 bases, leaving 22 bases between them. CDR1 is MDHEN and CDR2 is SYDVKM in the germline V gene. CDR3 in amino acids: CASTSTWGGEGQPQHF. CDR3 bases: TGTGCCAGCACCTCCACTTGGGGGGGCGAGGGTCAGCCCCAGCATTTT.

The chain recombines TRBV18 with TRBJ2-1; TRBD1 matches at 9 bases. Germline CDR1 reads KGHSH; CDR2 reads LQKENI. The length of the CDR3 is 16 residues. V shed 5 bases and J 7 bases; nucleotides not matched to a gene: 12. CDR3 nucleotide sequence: TGTGCCAGCTCATCCCTGGCGGGACAGGGTTGGAATGAGCAGTTCTTC. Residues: CASSSLAGQGWNEQFF.

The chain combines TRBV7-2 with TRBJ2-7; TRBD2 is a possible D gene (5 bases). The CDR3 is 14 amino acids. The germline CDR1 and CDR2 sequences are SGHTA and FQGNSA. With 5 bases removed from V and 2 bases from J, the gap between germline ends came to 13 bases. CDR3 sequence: CASSPLASTYEQYF. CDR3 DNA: TGTGCCAGCAGCCCCTTAGCGTCTACCTACGAGCAGTACTTC. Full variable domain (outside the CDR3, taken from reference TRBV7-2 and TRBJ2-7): GAGVSQSPSNKVTEKGKDVELRCDPISGHTALYWYRQSLGQGLEFLIYFQGNSAPDKSGLPSDRFSAERTGGSVSTLTIQRTQQEDSAVYLCASSPLASTYEQYFGPGTRLTVT.